These 19 T cell receptor beta chains were all obtained from the same sample, sequenced in a study of regulatory dendritic cells for organ transplantation. Assay: immunoSEQ multiplex PCR; the TCRdb copy retains only in-frame clones and omits some. The table lists about 12,000 clones, about nine tenths of them singletons. Sorted T cells were CFSE-labeled and cultured more than 4 days with allogeneic regulatory or mature dendritic cells at 1:10. The antigens of these receptors remain unknown. Sequencing was performed on naive CD8+ T cells from blood cultured with dendritic cells. Documented subset: CD45RA+ naive T cells. The receptors were gathered from a human donor in good health.

The chain joins TRBV30 to TRBJ1-1; D gene uncertain. Germline CDR1 reads GTSNPN; CDR2 reads SVGIG (reference sequence). V dropped 2 bases and J dropped 1 base, with 11 bases sitting between them. The CDR3 has 14 amino acids. The CDR3 protein is CAWSFSSSNTEAFF. In DNA, the CDR3 is TGTGCCTGGAGTTTTAGCTCCTCGAACACTGAAGCTTTCTTT.

J is TRBJ1-1 and V is TRBV2; D unresolved. Trimming removed 10 bases at V and 4 bases at J, with 10 bases between. Germline CDR1 and CDR2: SNHLY and FYNNEI. CDR3 length: 11 amino acids. The CDR3: CATYTGTEAFF. The CDR3 region has the DNA TGTGCCACCTACACTGGCACTGAAGCTTTCTTT.

The rearrangement links TRBV13 to TRBJ2-5; 13 positions agree with TRBD2. The CDR3 extends over 17 amino acids. V lost 4 bases and J lost 1; bases outside the gene matches: 6. Germline CDR1 PRHDT, CDR2 FYEKMQ (reference sequence). CDR3 in DNA: TGTGCCAGCAGCTCCGTGACTAGCGGGGGGATCCAAGAGACCCAGTACTTC. This codes for CASSSVTSGGIQETQYF.

This rearrangement joins TRBV9 to TRBJ2-5, with 12 bases that match TRBD2. The V gene end was trimmed by 2 bases and the J gene end by 5 bases; junction bases not matched to a gene: 4. Germline-derived CDR1 and CDR2 are SGDLS and YYNGEE. The CDR3 extends over 15 amino acids. CDR3 coding DNA: TGTGCCAGCAGCGTCTATACTAGCGGGGGGGAGACCCAGTACTTC. Its translation: CASSVYTSGGETQYF.

The chain links TRBV27 to TRBJ2-1, with D perhaps TRBD1 (5 bases). The CDR3 has 14 residues. Germline CDR1 and CDR2: MNHEY and SMNVEV (reference sequence). V was clipped by 2 bases and J by 1 base, with 6 bases between them. DNA for the CDR3: TGTGCCAGCAGTTTAGACAGTTCCTACAATGAGCAGTTCTTC. Encoded protein: CASSLDSSYNEQFF.

The V gene is TRBV19, the J gene TRBJ2-3, with unresolved D. The CDR3 is 15 amino acids. Trimming shortened V by 1 base and J by 4 bases, and 12 bases separated the two germline ends. Germline V gene lookup returns CDR1 LNHDA and CDR2 SQIVND (reference sequence). CDR3 nucleotide sequence: TGTGCCAGTAGTATAGGGGCAGAGGCATCAGATACGCAGTATTTT. Protein product: CASSIGAEASDTQYF.

This rearrangement joins TRBV27 to TRBJ2-5, with D tentatively TRBD1 (6 bases). The DNA end favors TRBJ2-7, so the J call may be wrong. CDR1 MNHEY and CDR2 SMNVEV come from the germline V gene (reference sequence). This CDR3 has 13 amino acids. CDR3 protein: CASSRGQSYEQYF. The CDR3 region has the DNA TGTGCCAGCAGCCGTGGACAGTCCTACGAGCAGTACTTC.

About this clone: The junction and the germline gene differ at one end; a read error may be behind it. The chain combines TRBV28 with TRBJ2-7; 7 bases align to TRBD1. In germline, CDR1 is MDHEN, CDR2 SYDVKM. The CDR3 has 11 amino acids. CDR3 sequence: CASSSNRGPNF. Written as DNA, the CDR3 is TGTGCCAGCAGTAGTAACAGGGGCCCCAACTTC.

This chain connects TRBV30 to TRBJ2-7, with TRBD1 matching over 8 bases. Germline V CDR1 and CDR2: GTSNPN, SVGIG (reference sequence). This CDR3 is 14 amino acids long. With 4 bases clipped from V and 4 bases from J, the junction kept 9 bases outside the gene matches. This CDR3 is CAWIPTGDPYEQYF. The CDR3 DNA is TGTGCCTGGATCCCGACAGGGGACCCGTACGAGCAGTACTTC.

This clone was counted between two and nine times. This chain uses TRBV5-1 with TRBJ2-7; no clear D gene. V was shortened by 4 bases and J by 0 bases, with 11 bases between the two germline ends. The CDR3 contains 14 residues. Germline CDR1 SGHRS, CDR2 YFSETQ. The CDR3 DNA is TGCGCCAGCAGCCCTGACCTAAGCTCCTACGAGCAGTACTTC. This encodes CASSPDLSSYEQYF.

Remarks on this clone: A junction boundary mismatches the germline segment, possibly from a read error. The chain's CDR3 is CASSLLPGIPSGETQYF. CDR3 nucleotides: TGTGCTAGCAGCTTACTTCCCGGGATACCAAGTGGAGAGACCCAGTACTTC. The chain links TRBV7-7 to TRBJ2-5; tentative D call: TRBD2 (5 bases). Germline V gene data show CDR1 as SSHAT and CDR2 as FNYEAQ (reference sequence). This CDR3 is built from 17 residues.

The chain employs TRBV7-6 and TRBJ2-7; possible D gene TRBD2, 6 bases. Trimming stripped 0 bases from V and 2 bases from J, with 8 bases between. The CDR3 is 14 amino acids. Per germline, CDR1 SGHVS and CDR2 FNYEAQ. The CDR3 loop reads CASSLAGGPYEQYF. CDR3 sequence (DNA): TGTGCCAGCAGCTTAGCGGGAGGCCCCTACGAGCAGTACTTC.

The chain recombines TRBV5-6 with TRBJ1-2; the D gene is possibly TRBD1 (5 bases). The CDR3 is 14 amino acids. Germline V CDR1 and CDR2: SGHDT, YYEEEE. V lost 4 bases and J 4 bases, leaving 14 bases between the germline ends. CDR3 bases: TGTGCCAGCAGCGGGCTGGGGGGGAGCTATGGCTACACCTTC. Protein sequence: CASSGLGGSYGYTF.

The V call is TRBV27, the J call TRBJ1-5; D is undetermined. The CDR3 consists of 14 residues. Germline CDR1 and CDR2: MNHEY and SMNVEV (reference sequence). V was cut by 3 bases and J by 6 bases, with 12 bases left in between. The CDR3 DNA reads TGTGCCAGCAGTTTCTCGGGGTCTCGTCAGCCCCAGCATTTT. It translates to CASSFSGSRQPQHF.

In DNA, the CDR3 is TGTGCCAGCAGTTTAGGAGGGCAACCCTACGAGCAGTACTTC. Encoded protein: CASSLGGQPYEQYF. The chain carries TRBV27 and TRBJ2-7; the D gene is possibly TRBD2 (6 bases). From germline, CDR1 is MNHEY and CDR2 SMNVEV (reference sequence). V lost 2 bases to trimming and J lost 2 bases, with 10 bases between them. The CDR3 extends over 14 amino acids.

The chain is built from TRBV19 and TRBJ2-1; D gene ambiguous. Germline CDR1 is LNHDA and CDR2 is SQIVND (reference sequence). The germline V and J ends were trimmed by 6 bases and 3 bases, with 15 bases remaining between them. The CDR3 sequence is 15 residues long. CDR3 nucleotide sequence: TGTGCCAGTAGCTCTCAATACCGCGGCTACAATGAGCAGTTCTTC. Its protein product is CASSSQYRGYNEQFF.

The rearrangement joins TRBV13 to TRBJ2-7, with 7 nucleotides matching TRBD2. The last part of the DNA fits TRBJ2-5 better; the J call may be wrong. The CDR3 contains 15 residues. The V gene's germline CDR1 is PRHDT and CDR2 FYEKMQ (reference sequence). The CDR3 nucleotides are TGTGCCAGCAGCTTAGAGCGGTCGGGGGGAGAGACCCAGTACTTC. Protein product: CASSLERSGGETQYF.

The rearrangement links TRBV11-2 to TRBJ2-7, with D unresolved. Per germline, CDR1 SGHAT and CDR2 FQNNGV. There are 16 residues in the CDR3. Trimming cost V 0 bases and J 3 bases, with 15 bases left between them. The CDR3 sequence: CASSLDHKGVGYEQYF. The CDR3 region has the DNA TGTGCCAGCAGCTTAGATCATAAGGGTGTAGGCTACGAGCAGTACTTC.

This rearrangement joins TRBV27 to TRBJ2-7, with 11 bases matching TRBD2. J gave up 2 bases and V 2 bases, and 5 bases lay outside the gene matches. This CDR3 comprises 16 residues. Per germline, CDR1 MNHEY and CDR2 SMNVEV (reference sequence). The CDR3 is CASSLRVAGGPYEQYF. The DNA for the CDR3 is TGTGCCAGCAGTTTACGGGTAGCGGGAGGGCCCTACGAGCAGTACTTC.